A selection of T cell receptor beta chains follows, all from one sample in a study of T-cell reconstitution after alpha-beta-depleted transplantation in children. TCRdb re-called the PCR reads with MiXCR, one entry per CDR3 protein. The sample carries roughly 670,000 distinct CDR3 sequences, about an eighth recorded once. Here the sequenced sample was PBMCs, taken before TCRalphabeta/CD19-depleted stem cell transplant. Receptors were obtained from a girl aged 2-10 years with congenital amegakaryocytic thrombocytopenia, due to receive a stem cell transplant. The CDR3 runs from the conserved cysteine through the conserved F or W. The D gene is left open where the match is weak. Some rows mark clone size as missing; the rest say once, few, many or name a class of expanded clone.

J | size | V | D | DNA | CDR3
TRBJ2-5 | NA | TRBV5-1 | TRBD2 | TGCGCCAGCAGCTTGGAAGGGGCGGGAGGCCGCCAAGAGACCCAGTACTTC | CASSLEGAGGRQETQYF
TRBJ1-1 | many | TRBV5-1 | TRBD1 | TGCGCCAGCAGCTTGCTGAGACAGGGCTTGAACACTGAAGCTTTCTTT | CASSLLRQGLNTEAFF
TRBJ1-1 | few | TRBV29-1 | NA | TGCAGCGTTGGAGAGGTCTTGAACACTGAAGCTTTCTTT | CSVGEVLNTEAFF
TRBJ2-4 | many | TRBV5-1 | NA | TGCGCCAGCAGCTGGTCTAGCGAAGGAAACATTCAGTACTTC | CASSWSSEGNIQYF
TRBJ1-3 | few | TRBV12-3/TRBV12-4 | NA | TGTGCCAGCATCGTGGGGCAGGTGCAATATTTT | CASIVGQVQYF
TRBJ2-7 | NA | TRBV4-2 | TRBD2 | TGTGCCAGCAGCCAAGCGTTAGCGGGGACCTCTGGGCAGTACTTC | CASSQALAGTSGQYF
TRBJ2-3 | once | TRBV20-1 | TRBD2 | TGCAGTGCCCTGTCTTTGGCGGGAGCAACAGATACGCAGTATTTT | CSALSLAGATDTQYF
TRBJ2-3 | NA | TRBV5-6 | TRBD1 | TGTGCCAGCAGCCGTCTGGACAGGGATTTCCCCACAGATACGCAGTATTTT | CASSRLDRDFPTDTQYF
TRBJ1-2 | many | TRBV18 | NA | TGTGCCAGCCGAGGAGTTACCTATGGCTACACCTTC | CASRGVTYGYTF
TRBJ2-7 | few | TRBV7-9 | TRBD1 | TGTGCCAGCAGCCCCGCTGGACAGGACCATTACGAGCAGTACTTC | CASSPAGQDHYEQYF
TRBJ2-5 | many | TRBV20-1 | TRBD2 | TGCAGTGCTAGTAGCGGGGGCCAGAGAGAAGAGACCCAGTACTTC | CSASSGGQREETQYF
TRBJ2-1 | many | TRBV7-8 | NA | TGTGCCAGCAGCTCCACCCTACGGGTGAATGAGCAGTTCTTC | CASSSTLRVNEQFF
TRBJ2-5 | few | TRBV7-9 | NA | TGTGCCAGCAGCTCCCAAGAGAAAACCTTC | CASSSQEKTF
TRBJ2-3 | NA | TRBV18 | TRBD2 | TGTGCCAGCTCACCAACTAGCGGGAGCCCAGATACGCAGTATTTT | CASSPTSGSPDTQYF
TRBJ2-3 | many | TRBV7-3 | NA | TGTGCCAGCAGCTTACTCGGAGCGGCAGATACGCAGTATTTT | CASSLLGAADTQYF
TRBJ2-3 | many | TRBV5-1 | NA | TGCGCCAGCAGCTCGACGGGACCCACAGATACGCAGTATTTT | CASSSTGPTDTQYF
TRBJ1-6 | few | TRBV5-1 | NA | TGCGCCAGCAGCTTGGCCGGCGGGGGGAGGGCGGATTCACCCCTCCACTTT | CASSLAGGGRADSPLHF
TRBJ2-2 | few | TRBV4-2 | TRBD2 | TGTGCCAGCAGCCAAGATGTGGGACTAGCGGGACGGGGGGGGTCCGGGGAGCTGTTTTTT | CASSQDVGLAGRGGSGELFF
TRBJ2-1 | many | TRBV5-1 | NA | TGCGCCAGCAGCTTGGCCCGGGTTACGGGCAATGAGCAGTTCTTC | CASSLARVTGNEQFF
TRBJ2-2 | few | TRBV28 | TRBD2 | TGTGCCAGCAGCCCTGGACTAGCGTATTCCGGGGAGCTGTTTTTT | CASSPGLAYSGELFF
TRBJ2-1 | NA | TRBV7-2 | NA | TGTGCCAGCAGCTCGCCCTATCAAATCGATACAGGGCACAGGTTCTTC | CASSSPYQIDTGHRFF
TRBJ2-7 | NA | TRBV4-2 | NA | TGTGCCAGCAGCCAAGAGGCCGGGGCCAACTCCTACGAGCAGTACTTC | CASSQEAGANSYEQYF
TRBJ2-7 | few | TRBV5-5 | NA | TGTGCCAGCGGAACACCCTCCCACTCCTACGAGCAGTACTTC | CASGTPSHSYEQYF
TRBJ1-3 | many | TRBV20-1 | TRBD1 | TGCAGTGCTGACAGGGCTGGCGGAAACACCATATATTTT | CSADRAGGNTIYF
TRBJ2-1 | few | TRBV12-3/TRBV12-4 | TRBD2 | TGTGCCAGCTTCGGGACTAGCGGATCCTTTTCCTACAATGAGCAGTTCTTC | CASFGTSGSFSYNEQFF
TRBJ2-1 | few | TRBV5-5 | NA | TGTGCCAGCAGCTTTAGTCTAGCGTTCGTCTCCTACAATGAGCAGTTCTTC | CASSFSLAFVSYNEQFF
TRBJ2-1 | many | TRBV20-1 | NA | TGCAGTGCTACGCCGATTCCCAGCTCCTACAATGAGCAGTTCTTC | CSATPIPSSYNEQFF
TRBJ2-7 | NA | TRBV5-1 | TRBD2 | TGCGCCAGCAGCTACCGGGTAGCGGGAGTCAGCGAGCAGTACTTC | CASSYRVAGVSEQYF
TRBJ2-6 | few | TRBV5-4 | NA | TGTGCCAGCAGCTCTAGGGGCAGTCCCTCTGGGGCCAACGTCCTGACTTTC | CASSSRGSPSGANVLTF
TRBJ2-1 | many | TRBV11-2 | TRBD2 | TGTGCCAGCAGCTTATCTACGGGACTAGGGTCCTACAATGAGCAGTTCTTC | CASSLSTGLGSYNEQFF
TRBJ1-5 | few | TRBV27 | TRBD1 | TGTGCCAGCAGTAGACAGGGATGGGATAGCAATCAGCCCCAGCATTTT | CASSRQGWDSNQPQHF
TRBJ1-6 | NA | TRBV12-3/TRBV12-4 | NA | TGTGCCAGCAGTCACCCAGGGAATTCACCCCTCCACTTT | CASSHPGNSPLHF
TRBJ1-5 | few | TRBV5-5 | NA | TGTGCCAGCAGCTTCGACAGACTACAGCCCCAGCATTTT | CASSFDRLQPQHF
TRBJ2-7 | few | TRBV4-2 | TRBD2 | TGTGCCAGCAGCCAGGGTAGCGGGAAACCGGGGTACGAGCAGTACTTC | CASSQGSGKPGYEQYF
TRBJ2-2 | many | TRBV5-1 | NA | TGCGCCAGCAGTGTCGACCTTGAGGCCGGGGAGCTGTTTTTT | CASSVDLEAGELFF
TRBJ2-2 | many | TRBV5-1 | NA | TGCGCCAGCAGCTTGGCCGCAGCCGAAGGCACCGGGGAGCTGTTTTTT | CASSLAAAEGTGELFF
TRBJ2-1 | NA | TRBV15 | TRBD2 | TGTGCCACCAGTAGAGGTAGGGAGGGAGTTCCCTACAATGAGCAGTTCTTC | CATSRGREGVPYNEQFF
TRBJ1-1 | NA | TRBV20-1 | NA | TGCAGTGCCCTCGTCGGGGGCCCGAACACTGAAGCTTTCTTT | CSALVGGPNTEAFF
TRBJ2-7 | few | TRBV12-3/TRBV12-4 | TRBD1 | TGTGCCAGCAGGGGGACAGGGGGTAGGACCTACGAGCAGTACTTC | CASRGTGGRTYEQYF
TRBJ2-4 | NA | TRBV3-1 | TRBD1 | TGTGCCATTTCGACAGGGGACATTCAGTACTTC | CAISTGDIQYF
TRBJ2-1 | many | TRBV20-1 | TRBD2 | TGCAGTGCTAGACCTAGCGGGAGTGAGGTGAATGAGCAGTTCTTC | CSARPSGSEVNEQFF
TRBJ2-3 | few | TRBV18 | TRBD2 | TGTGCCAGCTCCACTAGCGGGATCGGAGATACGCAGTATTTT | CASSTSGIGDTQYF
TRBJ2-2 | few | TRBV7-3 | NA | TGTGCCAGCGGTCCACTGAACACCGGGGAGCTGTTTTTT | CASGPLNTGELFF
TRBJ2-7 | many | TRBV29-1 | NA | TGCAGCGTTGAAGAAATCGGACAGAGCTCCTACGAGCAGTACTTC | CSVEEIGQSSYEQYF
TRBJ1-5 | few | TRBV5-6 | NA | TGTGCCAGCAGCTTGGGAAATGCTCAGCCCCAGCATTTT | CASSLGNAQPQHF
TRBJ2-1 | NA | TRBV18 | NA | TGTGCCAGCTCACCTCGGACTTTTTCCCCAGACAATGAGCAGTTCTTC | CASSPRTFSPDNEQFF
TRBJ2-7 | few | TRBV20-1 | NA | TGCAGTGCGAAGCGAGATTGGTACGAGCAGTACTTC | CSAKRDWYEQYF
TRBJ2-6 | few | TRBV5-1 | NA | TGCGCCAGCAGCTTCAGGAAGGCCAACGTCCTGACTTTC | CASSFRKANVLTF
TRBJ2-7 | NA | TRBV7-9 | TRBD2 | TGTGCCAGCAGCGCATTGACTAGCGGGAGAAGCAACGAGCAGTACTTC | CASSALTSGRSNEQYF
TRBJ2-1 | many | TRBV12-3/TRBV12-4 | NA | TGTGCCAGCAGTTTGGATGGGGAAAGCTCCTACAATGAGCAGTTCTTC | CASSLDGESSYNEQFF
TRBJ2-5 | few | TRBV12-3/TRBV12-4 | NA | TGTGCCAGCAGTAGAGGACAGCAAACCGGAGGGGAGACCCAGTACTTC | CASSRGQQTGGETQYF
TRBJ2-7 | NA | TRBV5-1 | NA | TGCTCAGACCTGACCGGGAACCTCTACGAGCAGTACTTC | CSDLTGNLYEQYF